Detailed here is one TCR beta chain. The antigen remains undetermined. This sample was included in a study of vaccination effects on CD4 cells after COVID-19. Overall study context: Expansion of antigen-specific CD4+ T cells with viral peptide pools was carried out by the ViraFEST assay before sequencing. Findings and caveats of the study: There was only 1 of 255 vaccine-induced clones in healthy vaccinees that cross-reacted with common cold coronaviruses. Marked clonal contraction of both clone types appeared late after vaccination.

Some clones are missing from TCRdb's copy, which holds only in-frame ones; the method was immunoSEQ multiplex PCR. The sample lists approximately 58,000 clones; roughly 80% were seen once. Following culture for nine to ten days, CD4+ T cells were isolated. Half the medium was swapped for IL-2 medium on days 3 and 7. Sequenced material: CD4+ T cells from PBMCs cultured without peptide, taken before COVID-19 vaccination. This TCR was sampled from a human donor who received a COVID-19 vaccine.

CDR3 loop: CASSLEGRQPQHF. The CDR3 nucleotides read TGTGCCAGCAGCCTAGAGGGCAGGCAGCCCCAGCATTTT. The chain is built from TRBV28 and TRBJ1-5; no definite D call. The V gene's germline CDR1 is MDHEN and CDR2 SYDVKM. This CDR3 comprises 13 residues. Trimming pared 6 bases from V and 7 bases from J, leaving 13 bases between.